The present TCR beta chain was sequenced within a study of CD8 T cells in ankylosing spondylitis. General observations from the study: Reported data indicate significant enrichment of disease-linked clones within matched ankylosing spondylitis synovial fluid.

Germline values: CDR1 MNHEY, CDR2 SMNVEV (reference sequence). V was pared by 8 bases and J by 8 bases, with 25 bases between. CDR3 length: 15 residues. As regards this clonotype: Its antigen is unknown.

Molecular-barcoded quantitative 5'-RACE produced these TCR beta libraries. One entry per CDR3 protein results from TCRdb running MiXCR on the 5' RACE reads. This sample has approximately 250,000 distinct CDR3 sequences, with roughly 32% found just once. Material for sequencing was blood, either unsorted or a sorted T cell fraction (not recorded which). V and J are TRBV27 and TRBJ2-7, with a weak D call TRBD2 (7 bases). This TCR was recovered from a male donor with ankylosing spondylitis or in good health (not recorded which). As DNA, the CDR3 is TGTGCCAGCCCCCTCGGGGGGCAGGGTATTAATAAGCAGTACTTC. Protein product: CASPLGGQGINKQYF.